The 5 T cell receptor beta chains in this list originate from one sample, sequenced in a study of neoadjuvant anti-PD-1 for oral cavity cancer. TCRdb's copy holds only in-frame clones and misses some; the assay was immunoSEQ multiplex PCR. This sample yields over 10,000 clones, of which over 65% are seen a single time; about 2.5% belongs to the top ten. The input for sequencing was PBMCs, taken before nivolumab (anti-PD-1) treatment. Receptor source: a person between 35 and 79 years old with oral cavity squamous cell carcinoma.

CDR3 in DNA: TGTGCCAGTAGTCCTAGAGGGGGGGCCTACCTGGGCTACACCTTC. Protein product: CASSPRGGAYLGYTF. This chain links TRBV19 with TRBJ1-2; D might be TRBD1 (6 bases). The CDR3 length is 15 residues. The V gene lost 5 bases and the J gene lost 8 bases, with 21 bases spanning the gap. Looked up from germline, CDR1 is LNHDA and CDR2 is SQIVND (reference sequence).

The chain couples TRBV7-6 to TRBJ2-7; D may match TRBD1 or TRBD2 (5 bases each). V was cut by 3 bases and J by 0 bases, with 12 bases left in between. The germline CDR1 and CDR2 sequences are SGHVS and FNYEAQ. This CDR3 region has 15 residues. Written as DNA, the CDR3 is TGTGCCAGCAGCTTCGGGGCAGGCCTCTCCTACGAGCAGTACTTC. Translating gives CASSFGAGLSYEQYF.

This clone has just one count. The CDR3 DNA sequence: TGTGCCAGCAGCTTGGCCTCGGGGACGAGGACGAATCAGCCCCAGCATTTT. Protein: CASSLASGTRTNQPQHF. This sequence joins TRBV5-6 and TRBJ1-5, with TRBD1 as a possible D gene (5 bases). V lost 0 bases and J 4 bases, leaving 17 bases between the germline ends. The CDR3 is 17 amino acids. Germline CDR1 is SGHDT and CDR2 is YYEEEE.

This chain links TRBV7-8 with TRBJ1-3; tentatively, D is TRBD1 (5 bases). This CDR3 comprises 13 residues. V dropped 4 bases and J dropped 2 bases, with 6 bases sitting between them. Per germline, CDR1 SGHVS and CDR2 FQNEAQ. DNA for the CDR3: TGTGCCAGCAGCTGGGGGACTGGAAACACCATATATTTT. Its protein product is CASSWGTGNTIYF.

This clone came up a few times. This chain connects TRBV11-2 to TRBJ2-1; 7 bases are a match to TRBD2. The CDR3 length is 15 residues. Germline V lookup: CDR1 SGHAT, CDR2 FQNNGV. Trimming at V came to 5 bases and at J to 3 bases, leaving 7 bases not matched to a gene. The CDR3: CASSKNRGVYNEQFF. The DNA of the CDR3 is TGTGCCAGCAGCAAGAATCGGGGGGTCTACAATGAGCAGTTCTTC.